This T cell receptor (beta chain) was sequenced during a study of human T cells and chemical hapten exposure. Germline V lookup: CDR1 SGHTA, CDR2 FQGNSA. This CDR3 spans 13 amino acids. V lost 1 base to trimming and J lost 7 bases, with 8 bases between them. Study-level points and caveats: Expanded TCRs were compared with controls, and the expanded TCRs formed significantly more large CDR3 similarity clusters.

Noted time point: patch test 2, 6 weeks after DPC sensitization. Specified treatment: therapeutic diphenylcyclopropenone sensitization with weekly scalp DPC. TCRdb called the RACE reads again in MiXCR, with one record for every CDR3 protein. The sample holds some 100,000 distinct CDR3 sequences; approximately 9.3% are singletons and the top ten take just over 2%. With respect to this clonotype: The antigen remains undetermined.

The J gene is TRBJ2-1, the V gene TRBV7-2, with D hard to call. Sequences were derived from whole blood, sampled in connection with sensitization to the hapten diphenylcyclopropenone (DPC). The TCR comes from a woman aged 40 to 49 with alopecia areata. Some clones in this sample may be carry-over from other donors' samples. The chain's CDR3 is CASSLGYVNEQFF. Here the CDR3 DNA reads TGTGCCAGCAGCTTAGGGTACGTGAATGAGCAGTTCTTC.